This T cell receptor beta chain was found in a study of cytomegalovirus exposure and HLA in healthy donors. The PCR contained 60 Vbeta and 13 Jbeta primers. Repertoires were generated with immunoSEQ multiplex PCR, while TCRdb's copy carries only in-frame clones and drops some. Seen here are 110,000 to 150,000 clones, roughly 80% observed once, and the top ten hold 3.4%. The junction had 4 bases not matched to a gene; V was cut back by 2 bases and J by 0 bases. CDR1 and CDR2 from the germline V gene are WSHSY and SAAADI. The CDR3 consists of 16 residues. Findings and limits, study-wide: Donors belonging to an Asian-associated ancestry cluster reportedly showed fewer N-insertions in productive TCRs than the 666-donor mean, according to what a later analysis found. Analysis was carried out at a later point, and it linked a missense DCLRE1C variant to TCR beta V- and J-gene trimming. A prior analysis recorded that most TCR beta V segments were productive about 87% or about 30% of the time.

In the case of this clone: Its antigen is still unknown.

The TCR comes from a male donor in good health and CMV-seronegative. The chain carries TRBV10-2 and TRBJ2-1; 7 nucleotides line up with TRBD2. What was sequenced was PBMCs. The CDR3 nucleotides read TGCGCCAGCAGTGAGGGTAGCGGGCGCTCCTACAATGAGCAGTTCTTC. Translation: CASSEGSGRSYNEQFF.